One sample yielded the 10 T cell receptor beta chains listed below, sequenced in a study of blood T cell repertoires in COVID-19. Clones were sequenced by immunoSEQ multiplex PCR, and TCRdb holds only the in-frame ones, with some missing. The table shows about 120,000 clones, with roughly 88% occurring only once. Source material: peripheral blood. The receptor source for this set is a man in his forties with acute or convalescent COVID-19.

The V gene is TRBV2, the J gene TRBJ1-1; weak D call: TRBD1 (6 bases). The CDR3 consists of 11 residues. Germline V gives CDR1 SNHLY, CDR2 FYNNEI. V was trimmed by 6 bases and J by 7 bases, leaving 9 bases between them. In DNA, the CDR3 is TGTGCCAGCAGCGGACAGATTGAAGCTTTCTTT. Its protein is CASSGQIEAFF.

Notes on this clone: Other DNA sequences in this sample translate to the same CDR3. The rearrangement uses TRBV18 and TRBJ2-1, with 13 bases fitting TRBD2. The CDR3 is 16 residues long. J was trimmed by 2 bases and V by 6 bases; bases with no gene match: 4. In germline, CDR1 is KGHSH, CDR2 LQKENI. The CDR3 DNA reads as TGTGCCAGCTCTCCCGGACTAGCGGGAGCCTACAATGAGCAGTTCTTC. Its protein product is CASSPGLAGAYNEQFF.

This rearrangement joins TRBV5-4 to TRBJ2-6; 9 bases map to TRBD1. Germline V gives CDR1 SGHNT, CDR2 YYREEE (reference sequence). The length of the CDR3 is 17 residues. V gave up 4 bases and J gave up 6 bases; unmatched junction bases: 11. The CDR3 coding sequence is TGTGCCAGCAGCCTGGGACAGGGATACCCTGAGGCCAACGTCCTGACTTTC. It encodes CASSLGQGYPEANVLTF.

The sample holds one count of this clone. The chain is built from TRBV4-2 and TRBJ1-4; D call uncertain. The germline CDR1 and CDR2 sequences are LGHNA and YNFKEQ. The CDR3 sequence is 12 residues long. The V and J ends lost 4 bases and 12 bases respectively, with 12 bases between them. CDR3 sequence (DNA): TGTGCCAGCAGCCCTATCGGCGAGGAACTGTTTTTT. Residues: CASSPIGEELFF.

This clone was detected once. V usage is TRBV4-1 and J usage is TRBJ2-7; tentatively, D is TRBD1 (6 bases). The V end lost 0 bases, the J end lost 2 bases, and 14 bases lay between the germline ends. The CDR3 runs to 16 residues. Looked up from germline, CDR1 is MGHRA and CDR2 is YSYEKL. The CDR3 loop reads CASSQDGQYLPYEQYF. The DNA of the CDR3 is TGCGCCAGCAGCCAAGACGGACAGTACCTCCCCTACGAGCAGTACTTC.

J is TRBJ2-3 and V is TRBV6-1; 12 bases agree with TRBD1. The CDR3 has 17 residues. The germline gives CDR1 MNHNS, CDR2 SASEGT. Trimming removed 2 bases from V and 4 bases from J; junction bases left unmatched: 7. As DNA, the CDR3 is TGTGCCAGCAGTGAATTTGGGACAGGGGGCCAGGCAGATACGCAGTATTTT. This translates into CASSEFGTGGQADTQYF.

The rearrangement links TRBV6-5 to TRBJ1-2; D not resolved. Germline V gene lookup returns CDR1 MNHEY and CDR2 SVGAGI. This CDR3 spans 14 amino acids. The germline V and J ends were trimmed by 0 bases and 3 bases, with 8 bases remaining between them. The CDR3 sequence is CASSYSEGYYGYTF. CDR3 nucleotide sequence: TGTGCCAGCAGTTACTCTGAGGGCTACTATGGCTACACCTTC.

The genes are TRBV25-1 and TRBJ1-1, with a weak D call TRBD1 (5 bases). Germline assignment: CDR1 MGHDK and CDR2 SYGVNS. Trimming removed 2 bases from V and 3 bases from J, with 16 bases in between. The CDR3 spans 16 residues. The CDR3, as DNA: TGTGCCAGCAGTGAACAGGGTCTTGATTGGGACACTGAAGCTTTCTTT. It specifies CASSEQGLDWDTEAFF.

The chain links TRBV5-4 to TRBJ1-2; 11 nucleotides agree with TRBD1. Trimming at V came to 0 bases and at J to 5 bases, leaving 6 bases not matched to a gene. Germline lookup yields CDR1 SGHNT and CDR2 YYREEE (reference sequence). The CDR3 has 16 residues. The CDR3 DNA reads TGTGCCAGCAGCTTGGGGACAGGGGGCGCGGGGTATGGCTACACCTTC. It codes for CASSLGTGGAGYGYTF.

The V gene is TRBV6-5, the J gene TRBJ1-2; possible D gene TRBD1, 5 bases. This CDR3 contains 15 residues. V was trimmed by 6 bases and J by 4 bases, leaving 18 bases between them. The germline V gene has CDR1 MNHEY and CDR2 SVGAGI. The DNA for the CDR3 is TGTGCCAGCAGCCGAGCGGGACGCGGTCCCTATGGCTACACCTTC. This sequence encodes CASSRAGRGPYGYTF.